This passage covers 21 T cell receptor beta chains from one sample sequenced in a study of cytomegalovirus exposure and HLA in healthy donors. The PCR employed 60 Vbeta primers together with 13 Jbeta primers. Measured with immunoSEQ multiplex PCR; TCRdb has only the in-frame clones, and not every one. The top ten hold roughly 1.5% of the sample, which has about 200,000 clones, about four fifths seen once. Material: PBMCs. These receptor sequences come from a girl aged 5 to 17 in good health and CMV-seropositive.

J is TRBJ1-2 and V is TRBV6-5, with TRBD1 matching over 7 bases. CDR3 length: 14 amino acids. In germline, CDR1 is MNHEY, CDR2 SVGAGI. The V segment lost 2 bases and the J segment 5 bases; nucleotides outside the gene matches: 5. The CDR3 loop reads CASSYTTGLYGYTF. The CDR3 nucleotides read TGTGCCAGCAGTTACACGACAGGGCTGTATGGCTACACCTTC.

The chain employs TRBV2 and TRBJ2-5, with 7 positions matching TRBD1. CDR1 is SNHLY, CDR2 FYNNEI, per germline. CDR3 size: 11 residues. With V trimmed by 11 bases and J by 4 bases, 4 bases remained unmatched. The CDR3, as DNA: TGTGCCGGGGACAGTTCAGAGACCCAGTACTTC. This sequence encodes CAGDSSETQYF. Supplemented by reference TRBV2 and TRBJ2-5, the full variable domain reads EPEVTQTPSHQVTQMGQEVILRCVPISNHLYFYWYRQILGQKVEFLVSFYNNEISEKSEIFDDQFSVERPDGSNFTLKIRSTKLEDSAMYFCAGDSSETQYFGPGTRLLVL.

The chain couples TRBV6-6 to TRBJ1-5; D is ambiguous. Trimming removed 6 bases at V and 7 bases at J, with 10 bases between. Germline CDR1 is MNHNY and CDR2 is SVGAGI (reference sequence). This CDR3 is 12 amino acids long. The DNA of the CDR3 is TGTGCCAGCAGCGGGAAGGGACAGCCCCAGCATTTT. Encoded protein: CASSGKGQPQHF.

J is TRBJ1-3 and V is TRBV5-1; weak D call: TRBD1 (5 bases). Trimming took off 4 bases at V and 4 bases at J, with 15 bases between the two ends. Germline V gene lookup returns CDR1 SGHRS and CDR2 YFSETQ. This CDR3 comprises 15 residues. CDR3: CASSEGLSLGNTIYF. CDR3 bases: TGCGCCAGCAGCGAGGGACTGTCCCTCGGAAACACCATATATTTT.

The chain employs TRBV18 and TRBJ2-7; D uncertain. Germline CDR1 and CDR2: KGHSH and LQKENI. This CDR3 has 15 amino acids. Trimming shortened V by 3 bases and J by 4 bases, and 16 bases separated the two germline ends. The CDR3 region has the DNA TGTGCCAGCTCACCGGATCTAGGCAGCCTTTACGAGCAGTACTTC. Translating it yields CASSPDLGSLYEQYF.

The chain carries TRBV5-5 and TRBJ1-2; no clear D. The CDR3 runs 11 residues. The ends were cut back, 6 bases at V and 8 bases at J, with 11 bases in the middle. CDR1 and CDR2 (germline): SGHKS, YYEKEE (reference sequence). The DNA of the CDR3 is TGTGCCAGCACCTACACGGGGGGCTACACCTTC. This sequence encodes CASTYTGGYTF.

The genes are TRBV4-3 and TRBJ2-3; 10 bases are a match to TRBD2. Trimming cost V 0 bases and J 0 bases; bases outside gene matches: 3. Germline V gene lookup returns CDR1 LGHNA and CDR2 YSLEER. The CDR3 consists of 17 residues. This CDR3 is CASSQDLAGASTDTQYF. Written as DNA, the CDR3 is TGCGCCAGCAGCCAAGATCTAGCGGGGGCCAGCACAGATACGCAGTATTTT.

This chain links TRBV30 with TRBJ2-3; D perhaps matches TRBD2 (6 bases). Trimming cost V 4 bases and J 7 bases, with 12 bases left between them. Germline V gene sequence: CDR1 GTSNPN, CDR2 SVGIG (reference sequence). The CDR3 totals 12 residues. For the CDR3, the DNA is TGTGCCTGGAACCTACTAGCCCATACGCAGTATTTT. Amino acid sequence: CAWNLLAHTQYF.

The CDR3 nucleotides read TGCAGCGTTCGGACAGGGTCGGAGTATGGCTACACCTTC. Its translation is CSVRTGSEYGYTF. V and J are TRBV29-1 and TRBJ1-2, with 8 bases fitting TRBD1. Germline CDR1 SQVTM, CDR2 ANQGSEA. The CDR3 is 13 amino acids. The V and J ends lost 5 bases and 5 bases, in that order; junction bases with no gene match: 7.

This chain connects TRBV13 to TRBJ2-5, with TRBD2 matching over 11 bases. The CDR3 runs 15 residues. Germline V lookup: CDR1 PRHDT, CDR2 FYEKMQ (reference sequence). Trimming cost V 5 bases and J 2 bases; bases outside gene matches: 4. The CDR3, as DNA: TGTGCCAGCAGCATACTAGCGGGGGAACAAGAGACCCAGTACTTC. As protein: CASSILAGEQETQYF.

This clone was detected only a few times. The CDR3 protein is CASSRGQVTGELFF. CDR3 sequence (DNA): TGTGCCAGCAGCCGGGGACAAGTCACCGGGGAGCTGTTTTTT. The chain joins TRBV5-5 to TRBJ2-2, with D tentatively TRBD1 (6 bases). The CDR3 extends over 14 amino acids. V dropped 4 bases and J dropped 4 bases, with 11 bases sitting between them. CDR1 and CDR2 (germline): SGHKS, YYEKEE (reference sequence).

The chain links TRBV4-2 to TRBJ1-5, with D unclear. The V gene lost 4 bases and the J gene lost 5 bases, with 9 bases spanning the gap. The CDR3 contains 13 residues. Germline-derived CDR1 and CDR2 are LGHNA and YNFKEQ. The CDR3 sequence: CASSPNLHQPQHF. The CDR3 DNA sequence: TGTGCCAGCAGCCCCAACCTACATCAGCCCCAGCATTTT.

This chain connects TRBV4-1 to TRBJ2-5; 9 bases fit TRBD2. J gave up 2 bases and V 5 bases, and 9 bases lay outside the gene matches. CDR3 size: 16 residues. Germline V lookup: CDR1 MGHRA, CDR2 YSYEKL. The CDR3 sequence: CASSALSGGRQETQYF. Here the CDR3 DNA reads TGCGCCAGCAGCGCACTAAGCGGGGGGCGGCAAGAGACCCAGTACTTC.

This sequence joins TRBV9 and TRBJ2-3, with D uncertain. Germline-derived CDR1 and CDR2 are SGDLS and YYNGEE. This CDR3 contains 14 residues. The germline V and J ends were trimmed by 4 bases and 0 bases, with 9 bases remaining between them. The CDR3 DNA reads as TGTGCCAGCAGCCCTCAGACTAGCACAGATACGCAGTATTTT. It specifies CASSPQTSTDTQYF. The full variable domain, with the rest looked up from reference TRBV9 and TRBJ2-3, is DSGVTQTPKHLITATGQRVTLRCSPRSGDLSVYWYQQSLDQGLQFLIQYYNGEERAKGNILERFSAQQFPDLHSELNLSSLELGDSALYFCASSPQTSTDTQYFGPGTRLTVL.

V usage is TRBV6-5 and J usage is TRBJ2-2; 9 bases match TRBD1. This CDR3 has 15 residues. J gave up 7 bases and V 1 base, and 4 bases lay outside the gene matches. Germline assignment: CDR1 MNHEY and CDR2 SVGAGI. CDR3 protein: CASSYWTGANGELFF. The CDR3 DNA is TGTGCCAGCAGTTACTGGACAGGGGCGAACGGGGAGCTGTTTTTT.

The gene calls are TRBV7-9 and TRBJ2-7, with D maybe TRBD2 (7 bases). This CDR3 comprises 17 residues. The germline CDR1 and CDR2 sequences are SEHNR and FQNEAQ (reference sequence). V was shortened by 3 bases and J by 0 bases, with 18 bases between the two germline ends. CDR3 sequence (DNA): TGTGCCAGCAGCTTTGGGATAGGCGGGGGCGCCTCCTACGAGCAGTACTTC. Encoded protein: CASSFGIGGGASYEQYF.

The V and J genes are TRBV7-8 and TRBJ2-1; the match to TRBD1 covers 7 bases. The trim removed 0 bases at V and 10 bases at J, leaving 3 bases unmatched. The CDR3 has 13 residues. Germline lookup yields CDR1 SGHVS and CDR2 FQNEAQ. The CDR3 nucleotides are TGTGCCAGCAGCTTAGCAGGGGGCGACGAGCAGTTCTTC. This gives the protein CASSLAGGDEQFF.

This clone was counted a few times. This chain uses TRBV7-8 with TRBJ2-5; D possibly corresponds to TRBD1 (6 bases). The germline gives CDR1 SGHVS, CDR2 FQNEAQ. V lost 3 bases, J lost 2 bases, and 16 bases lay in between. This CDR3 has 16 residues. The CDR3 bases are TGTGCCAGCAGCTTTCGACAGGCGCCCCCTCAAGAGACCCAGTACTTC. It codes for CASSFRQAPPQETQYF.

The chain has TRBV5-1 and TRBJ1-1; D is perhaps TRBD1 (5 bases). The V gene lost 3 bases and the J gene lost 6 bases, with 24 bases spanning the gap. The length of the CDR3 is 17 residues. In germline, CDR1 is SGHRS, CDR2 YFSETQ. CDR3 residues: CASSSSAWGVPSSEAFF. CDR3 in DNA: TGCGCCAGCAGCTCCAGTGCTTGGGGCGTTCCGAGCTCTGAAGCTTTCTTT.

This chain links TRBV21-1 with TRBJ2-7; the table's D call of TRBD2 was not tested on the DNA. TRBV21-1 is noted as a pseudogene. The CDR3 consists of 16 residues. The CDR3 protein is CASSKEIEASSYEQYF. As DNA, the CDR3 is TGTGCCAGCAGCAAAGAGATCGAGGCCAGCTCCTACGAGCAGTACTTC.

V usage is TRBV19 and J usage is TRBJ1-5; perhaps TRBD1 as D (6 bases). The germline gives CDR1 LNHDA, CDR2 SQIVND (reference sequence). V was cut by 7 bases and J by 6 bases, with 16 bases left in between. This CDR3 spans 14 amino acids. The CDR3 DNA sequence: TGTGCCAGTACCTCCCAGGCAGGGGTTCAGCCCCAGCATTTT. Its translation: CASTSQAGVQPQHF.